These 29 T cell receptor beta chains share one sample of origin, sequenced in a study of blood T cell repertoires in COVID-19. Libraries were prepared by immunoSEQ multiplex PCR; TCRdb keeps only in-frame clonotypes and omits some of them. The sample lists approximately 340,000 clones; around 88% were seen once. The sequenced material came from peripheral blood. The receptors shown here come from a man aged 25-45 years with active or convalescent COVID-19.

This sequence joins TRBV28 and TRBJ2-7, with TRBD1 matching over 7 bases. V trimming: 5 bases; J trimming: 3 bases; junction bases outside the gene matches: 7. CDR1 is MDHEN, CDR2 SYDVKM, per germline. The CDR3 has 14 residues. CDR3 amino acids: CASSPPGQHYEQYF. In DNA form, the CDR3 reads TGTGCCAGCAGTCCCCCGGGACAGCACTACGAGCAGTACTTC.

V and J are TRBV7-2 and TRBJ1-1; 9 positions match TRBD1. The CDR3 consists of 17 residues. Germline lookup yields CDR1 SGHTA and CDR2 FQGNSA. With V trimmed by 5 bases and J by 1 base, 11 bases remained unmatched. The CDR3 reads CASSKDRGTIRNTEAFF. CDR3 bases: TGTGCCAGCAGCAAGGACAGGGGTACTATTAGGAACACTGAAGCTTTCTTT.

The chain is built from TRBV4-1 and TRBJ1-4; D is uncertain. Germline V gene sequence: CDR1 MGHRA, CDR2 YSYEKL. CDR3 length equals 13 residues. The V and J ends lost 3 bases and 8 bases respectively, with 10 bases between them. CDR3 sequence reads: CASSHQVTEKLFF. CDR3 nucleotide sequence: TGCGCCAGCAGCCACCAGGTCACAGAAAAACTGTTTTTT.

This clone was picked up one time. This rearrangement joins TRBV11-2 to TRBJ1-2, with TRBD1 matching 11 bases. The CDR3 runs to 18 residues. Germline trimming cut 5 bases from V and 4 bases from J; bases unmatched to any gene: 15. Germline V gene sequence: CDR1 SGHAT, CDR2 FQNNGV. In DNA, the CDR3 is TGTGCCAGCAGCGTAGGACAGGGGGCGCATCCCCTTGGCTATGGCTACACCTTC. Its translation: CASSVGQGAHPLGYGYTF.

This chain joins TRBV9 and TRBJ2-1, with 9 bases fitting TRBD2. There are 12 residues in the CDR3. After removal of 3 bases from V and 14 bases from J, the junction contained 6 bases not matched to a gene. Germline-derived CDR1 and CDR2 are SGDLS and YYNGEE. The CDR3: CASSGYKREEFF. CDR3 nucleotides: TGTGCCAGCAGCGGCTACAAGCGGGAGGAGTTCTTC.

V usage is TRBV5-1 and J usage is TRBJ2-3; the D gene is possibly TRBD1 (6 bases). CDR1 SGHRS and CDR2 YFSETQ come from the germline V gene. This CDR3 is built from 15 residues. V lost 0 bases, J lost 2 bases, and 10 bases lay in between. The CDR3 nucleotides are TGCGCCAGCAGCTTGGGGGCAGGGGACACAGATACGCAGTATTTT. It specifies CASSLGAGDTDTQYF.

The V gene is TRBV6-5, the J gene TRBJ2-2; tentative D call: TRBD1 (6 bases). Germline V gene sequence: CDR1 MNHEY, CDR2 SVGAGI. The CDR3 contains 15 residues. Trimming took off 6 bases at V and 4 bases at J, with 15 bases between the two ends. The CDR3 protein is CASRNQGLPTGELFF. In DNA form, the CDR3 reads TGTGCCAGCAGGAATCAGGGGCTACCCACCGGGGAGCTGTTTTTT.

This clone was counted between two and nine times. The rearrangement uses TRBV28 and TRBJ1-4; D might be TRBD1 (6 bases). From germline, CDR1 is MDHEN and CDR2 SYDVKM. The CDR3 is 15 residues long. Trimming took 1 base from V and 10 from J, leaving 16 bases between them. CDR3: CASSLFAGAEGKLFF. Here the CDR3 DNA reads TGTGCCAGCAGTTTATTCGCGGGGGCGGAGGGAAAACTGTTTTTT. Full variable domain (missing parts from reference TRBV28 and TRBJ1-4): DVKVTQSSRYLVKRTGEKVFLECVQDMDHENMFWYRQDPGLGLRLIYFSYDVKMKEKGDIPEGYSVSREKKERFSLILESASTNQTSMYLCASSLFAGAEGKLFFGSGTQLSVL.

This clone has a handful of counts. The rearrangement joins TRBV9 to TRBJ2-7; 8 bases match TRBD2. Per the germline V gene, CDR1 is SGDLS and CDR2 is YYNGEE. Trimming took 4 bases from V and 1 from J; bases not matched to a gene: 10. The CDR3 sequence is 16 residues long. The CDR3 region is CASSPPGASGSYEQYF. The CDR3, as DNA: TGTGCCAGCAGCCCCCCCGGTGCTAGCGGGTCCTACGAGCAGTACTTC.

This chain uses TRBV12-3 or TRBV12-4 with TRBJ2-5; D may be TRBD1 (5 bases). Trimming took off 2 bases at V and 4 bases at J, with 8 bases between the two ends. The CDR3 is 13 residues long. The CDR3, as DNA: TGTGCCAGCAGTTTAACCCAGGGAGAGACCCAGTACTTC. It yields the protein CASSLTQGETQYF.

J is TRBJ1-3 and V is TRBV7-9; possible D gene TRBD1, 5 bases. V was cut by 5 bases and J by 4 bases, with 15 bases left in between. This CDR3 spans 15 amino acids. From germline, CDR1 is SEHNR and CDR2 FQNEAQ (reference sequence). CDR3 region: CASSLAGPRGNTIYF. The CDR3 nucleotides read TGTGCCAGCAGCCTTGCGGGGCCTCGAGGAAACACCATATATTTT.

V is TRBV4-3 and J is TRBJ2-7; no firm D call. Trimming took off 0 bases at V and 2 bases at J, with 8 bases between the two ends. The germline CDR1 and CDR2 sequences are LGHNA and YSLEER. The CDR3 is made up of 14 amino acids. The CDR3 DNA is TGCGCCAGCAGCCAAGATATCCAGGCCTACGAGCAGTACTTC. This encodes CASSQDIQAYEQYF.

This clone has a single count. The chain recombines TRBV7-2 with TRBJ2-3; D is uncertain. Germline loops: CDR1 SGHTA, CDR2 FQGNSA. With 5 bases removed from V and 8 bases from J, the gap between germline ends came to 11 bases. The CDR3 has 12 residues. The CDR3 coding sequence is TGTGCCAGCAGCCCCGAGGTTACTACGCAGTATTTT. Amino acids: CASSPEVTTQYF.

The rearrangement uses TRBV28 and TRBJ2-5; 10 bases align to TRBD1. The CDR3 contains 15 residues. Germline V gives CDR1 MDHEN, CDR2 SYDVKM. The junction had 9 bases not matched to a gene; V was cut back by 6 bases and J by 5 bases. The CDR3, as DNA: TGTGCCAGCAGCACCCCCCGGGACAGGGGCGAGACCCAGTACTTC. Its translation is CASSTPRDRGETQYF. The whole variable domain, filled in from reference TRBV28 and TRBJ2-5, reads DVKVTQSSRYLVKRTGEKVFLECVQDMDHENMFWYRQDPGLGLRLIYFSYDVKMKEKGDIPEGYSVSREKKERFSLILESASTNQTSMYLCASSTPRDRGETQYFGPGTRLLVL.

V is TRBV7-2 and J is TRBJ1-1; 7 nucleotides agree with TRBD1. Germline assignment: CDR1 SGHTA and CDR2 FQGNSA. The CDR3 sequence is 16 residues long. The V segment lost 3 bases and the J segment 2 bases; nucleotides outside the gene matches: 9. Written as DNA, the CDR3 is TGTGCCAGCAGCTTCCGAACGGGACAGAAAAACACTGAAGCTTTCTTT. Its protein product is CASSFRTGQKNTEAFF. Full variable domain (rest looked up from reference TRBV7-2 and TRBJ1-1): GAGVSQSPSNKVTEKGKDVELRCDPISGHTALYWYRQSLGQGLEFLIYFQGNSAPDKSGLPSDRFSAERTGGSVSTLTIQRTQQEDSAVYLCASSFRTGQKNTEAFFGQGTRLTVV.

V and J are TRBV7-2 and TRBJ1-5; D gene uncertain. This CDR3 contains 13 residues. Trimming took off 5 bases at V and 5 bases at J, with 10 bases between the two ends. The germline gives CDR1 SGHTA, CDR2 FQGNSA. CDR3 residues: CASSLTRDQPQHF. For the CDR3, the DNA is TGTGCCAGCAGCCTGACAAGAGATCAGCCCCAGCATTTT.

The chain combines TRBV9 with TRBJ1-6; D remains ambiguous. The V gene lost 0 bases and the J gene lost 2 bases, with 3 bases spanning the gap. The germline V gene has CDR1 SGDLS and CDR2 YYNGEE. This CDR3 contains 14 residues. CDR3 coding DNA: TGTGCCAGCAGCGTAGCAACCTATAATTCACCCCTCCACTTT. Its protein product is CASSVATYNSPLHF.

The CDR3 sequence is CASSGDRGRQPQHF. The CDR3 DNA reads as TGTGCCAGCAGCGGGGACAGGGGACGTCAGCCCCAGCATTTT. This chain joins TRBV7-8 and TRBJ1-5, with 10 bases matching TRBD1. Germline V gene sequence: CDR1 SGHVS, CDR2 FQNEAQ. V dropped 5 bases and J dropped 6; count of bases not matched to a gene: 4. This CDR3 is built from 14 residues.

The rearrangement links TRBV7-9 to TRBJ2-2, with no clear D. The CDR3 totals 12 residues. Trimming took 4 bases from V and 5 from J, leaving 5 bases between them. Per germline, CDR1 SEHNR and CDR2 FQNEAQ (reference sequence). The CDR3, as DNA: TGTGCCAGCAGCTCACGGACCGGGGAGCTGTTTTTT. Translation gives CASSSRTGELFF.

Points on this clone: It may be a read error: a sequence one base away is much more abundant. Other DNA variants within this sample encode the same CDR3. V is TRBV6-5 and J is TRBJ1-6, with 7 positions matching TRBD1. The V gene end was trimmed by 0 bases and the J gene end by 10 bases; junction bases not matched to a gene: 6. The CDR3 spans 15 residues. The germline V gene has CDR1 MNHEY and CDR2 SVGAGI. The CDR3 reads CASSYSRQGGSPLHF. CDR3 nucleotides: TGTGCCAGCAGTTACTCGAGACAGGGCGGGTCACCCCTCCACTTT.

The CDR3 here is CASSWGGNNEQFF. The CDR3 coding sequence is TGTGCCAGCAGTTGGGGAGGGAACAATGAGCAGTTCTTC. The genes are TRBV6-2 or TRBV6-3 and TRBJ2-1; 7 positions match TRBD2. CDR1 MNHEY and CDR2 SVGEGT come from the germline V gene. V trimming: 4 bases; J trimming: 5 bases; junction bases outside the gene matches: 2. This CDR3 is built from 13 residues.

This clone has only one observation. The chain carries TRBV27 and TRBJ2-1; possibly TRBD2 for D (5 bases). CDR1 and CDR2 (germline): MNHEY, SMNVEV (reference sequence). V dropped 3 bases and J dropped 9 bases, with 12 bases sitting between them. This CDR3 contains 13 residues. The CDR3 reads CASSLSLATEQFF. The CDR3 nucleotides read TGTGCCAGCAGTTTGTCCTTAGCGACTGAGCAGTTCTTC.

This clone was counted once. V and J are TRBV7-8 and TRBJ2-7; D not certain. With 3 bases removed from V and 6 bases from J, the gap between germline ends came to 9 bases. CDR1 is SGHVS and CDR2 is FQNEAQ in the germline V gene. The length of the CDR3 is 12 residues. The CDR3 sequence is CASSFPTREQYF. The CDR3 DNA sequence: TGTGCCAGCAGCTTTCCCACACGCGAGCAGTACTTC. Together with reference TRBV7-8 and TRBJ2-7, the CDR3 gives the full variable domain: GAGVSQSPRYKVAKRGQDVALRCDPISGHVSLFWYQQALGQGPEFLTYFQNEAQLDKSGLPSDRFFAERPEGSVSTLKIQRTQQEDSAVYLCASSFPTREQYFGPGTRLTVT.

The chain recombines TRBV10-3 with TRBJ1-2, with 10 bases aligning to TRBD1. V dropped 6 bases and J dropped 5; count of bases not matched to a gene: 3. The CDR3 covers 13 residues. The germline V gene encodes CDR1 ENHRY and CDR2 SYGVKD. CDR3 residues: CAIRPGQGYGYTF. CDR3 coding DNA: TGTGCCATCAGGCCGGGACAGGGGTATGGCTACACCTTC.

In its sample, this clone was seen once. This sequence joins TRBV5-1 and TRBJ1-4; D remains ambiguous. V shed 0 bases and J shed 8 bases, with 20 bases lying between them. This CDR3 is built from 17 residues. CDR1 and CDR2 from the germline V gene are SGHRS and YFSETQ. The CDR3 region has the DNA TGCGCCAGCAGCTTGGGACCGCTCCGGGAGTCGAGGGAAAAACTGTTTTTT. Residues: CASSLGPLRESREKLFF.

This sequence joins TRBV4-3 and TRBJ2-3, with D tentatively TRBD2 (6 bases). The CDR3 is 15 residues long. V was trimmed by 0 bases and J by 10 bases, leaving 17 bases between them. In germline, CDR1 is LGHNA, CDR2 YSLEER. The DNA for the CDR3 is TGCGCCAGCAGCCAAGACGCGGGGTGGCAGCGATCGCAGTATTTT. It yields the protein CASSQDAGWQRSQYF.

The chain has TRBV28 and TRBJ2-7, with 9 bases that match TRBD2. Germline CDR1 and CDR2: MDHEN and SYDVKM. Trimming took 2 bases from V and 2 from J; bases not matched to a gene: 7. This CDR3 contains 16 residues. CDR3 bases: TGTGCCAGCAGTTTACTCGCGGGAGGGCCCACCTACGAGCAGTACTTC. Its protein is CASSLLAGGPTYEQYF.

The V gene is TRBV14, the J gene TRBJ2-3, with 9 positions matching TRBD1. V dropped 4 bases and J dropped 4; count of bases not matched to a gene: 9. Germline V gene sequence: CDR1 SGHDN, CDR2 FVKESK. This CDR3 contains 16 residues. CDR3 in amino acids: CASSLIPGQGSDTQYF. DNA of the CDR3: TGTGCCAGCAGCCTTATACCGGGACAGGGATCAGATACGCAGTATTTT.

The chain couples TRBV12-5 to TRBJ1-2; tentative D call: TRBD1 (6 bases). V lost 1 base, J lost 3 bases, and 9 bases lay in between. Germline CDR1 and CDR2: LGHNT and FRNRAP. The CDR3 spans 14 residues. CDR3 in amino acids: CASGLAGVYYGYTF. The DNA for the CDR3 is TGTGCTAGTGGTTTGGCAGGGGTGTACTATGGCTACACCTTC.